This TCR beta chain was retrieved from a study of type 1 regulatory T cells. This clonotype was seen only a few times. Its antigen is not identified. TCRdb itself ran the reads through MiXCR, one entry per CDR3 protein. Among fewer than 75,000 distinct CDR3 sequences, approximately 47% were seen once, and the ten largest hold 2% to 2.5%. The V end lost 3 bases, the J end lost 4 bases, and 19 bases lay between the germline ends. The CDR3 totals 17 residues. The receptor comes from a human donor in good health. The chain recombines TRBV12-3 or TRBV12-4 with TRBJ2-1, with D maybe TRBD2 (6 bases). The source material was cultured non-Tr1 T cells, either the whole culture or a sorted T cell fraction (not recorded which). The DNA for the CDR3 is TGTGCCAGCAGTTTTAGTGGCACTGGCGGGGAATACAATGAGCAGTTCTTC. Translating it yields CASSFSGTGGEYNEQFF.